This TCR beta chain is drawn from a study of T cell clonality in common variable immunodeficiency. Produced via immunoSEQ multiplex PCR; TCRdb's table is partial and in-frame only. This repertoire holds some 44,000 clones, and none appear only once. Each donor provided roughly 4.5 to 8.5 ml of heparinized whole blood. In germline, CDR1 is SGHRS, CDR2 YFSETQ. This CDR3 is 17 amino acids long. Trimming shortened V by 0 bases and J by 0 bases, and 12 bases separated the two germline ends. This clone was recorded many times. From the germline J gene comes the end of the CDR3, since the read stops 3 residues before it.

The receptor was isolated from a person aged 18-70 years in good health. The gene calls are TRBV5-1 and TRBJ2-2, with D possibly being TRBD2 (6 bases). The sample comprised peripheral blood mononuclear cells. The CDR3: CASSLVLGGTNTGELFF. The CDR3 DNA, read in part, is TGCGCCAGCAGCTTGGTTCTTGGCGGGACGAACACCGGGGAG.